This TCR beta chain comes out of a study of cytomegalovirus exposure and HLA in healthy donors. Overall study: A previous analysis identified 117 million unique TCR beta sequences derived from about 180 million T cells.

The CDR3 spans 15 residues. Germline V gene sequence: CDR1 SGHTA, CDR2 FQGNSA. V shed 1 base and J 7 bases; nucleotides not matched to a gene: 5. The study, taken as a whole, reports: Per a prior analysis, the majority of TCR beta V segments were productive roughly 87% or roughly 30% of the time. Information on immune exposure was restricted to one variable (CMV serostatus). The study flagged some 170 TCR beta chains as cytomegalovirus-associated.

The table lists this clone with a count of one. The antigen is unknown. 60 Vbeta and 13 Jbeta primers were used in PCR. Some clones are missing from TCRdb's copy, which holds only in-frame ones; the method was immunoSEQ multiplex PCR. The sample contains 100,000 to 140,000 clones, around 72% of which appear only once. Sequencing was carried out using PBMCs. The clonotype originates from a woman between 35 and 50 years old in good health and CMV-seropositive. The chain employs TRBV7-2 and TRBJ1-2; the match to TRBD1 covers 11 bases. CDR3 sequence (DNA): TGTGCCAGCAGCTTAGAAGGGACAGGGGGTCCTGGCTACACCTTC. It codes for CASSLEGTGGPGYTF.